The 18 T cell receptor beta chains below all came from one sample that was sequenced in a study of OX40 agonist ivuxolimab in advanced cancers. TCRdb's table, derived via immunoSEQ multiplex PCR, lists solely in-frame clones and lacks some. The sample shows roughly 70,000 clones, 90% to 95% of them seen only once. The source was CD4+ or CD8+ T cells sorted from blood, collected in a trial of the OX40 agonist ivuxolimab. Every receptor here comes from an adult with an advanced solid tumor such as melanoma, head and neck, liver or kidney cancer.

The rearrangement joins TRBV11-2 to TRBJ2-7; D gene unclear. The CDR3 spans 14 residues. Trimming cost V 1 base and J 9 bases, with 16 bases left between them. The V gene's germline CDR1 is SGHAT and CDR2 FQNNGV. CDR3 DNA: TGTGCCAGCAGCTTAGGGATAAACTACGAAATGCAGTACTTC. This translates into CASSLGINYEMQYF.

CDR3 residues: CASSLLGALGNTIYF. In DNA, the CDR3 is TGTGCCAGCAGTTTATTAGGCGCGCTTGGAAACACCATATATTTT. J is TRBJ1-3 and V is TRBV28; D unclear. Germline assignment: CDR1 MDHEN and CDR2 SYDVKM. V was shortened by 1 base and J by 3 bases, with 10 bases between the two germline ends. The CDR3 sequence is 15 residues long.

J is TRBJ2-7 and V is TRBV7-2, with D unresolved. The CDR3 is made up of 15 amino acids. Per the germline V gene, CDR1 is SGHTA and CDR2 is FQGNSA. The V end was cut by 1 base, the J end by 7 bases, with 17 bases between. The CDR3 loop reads CASSLGLAGALEQYF. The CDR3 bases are TGTGCCAGCAGCTTAGGATTGGCCGGAGCCTTGGAGCAGTACTTC.

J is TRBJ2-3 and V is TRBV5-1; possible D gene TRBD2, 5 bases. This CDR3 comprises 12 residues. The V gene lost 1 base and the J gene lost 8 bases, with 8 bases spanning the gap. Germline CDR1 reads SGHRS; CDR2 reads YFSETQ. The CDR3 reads CASSLQGSTQYF. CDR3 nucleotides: TGCGCCAGCAGCTTGCAAGGGAGTACGCAGTATTTT.

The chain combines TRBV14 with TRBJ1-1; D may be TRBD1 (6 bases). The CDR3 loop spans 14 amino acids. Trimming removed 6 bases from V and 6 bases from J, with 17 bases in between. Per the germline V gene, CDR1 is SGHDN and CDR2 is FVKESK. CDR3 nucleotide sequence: TGTGCCAGCAGTTTATTACAGGGATACGCTGAAGCTTTCTTT. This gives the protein CASSLLQGYAEAFF. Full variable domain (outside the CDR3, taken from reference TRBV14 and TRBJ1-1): EAGVTQFPSHSVIEKGQTVTLRCDPISGHDNLYWYRRVMGKEIKFLLHFVKESKQDESGMPNNRFLAERTGGTYSTLKVQPAELEDSGVYFCASSLLQGYAEAFFGQGTRLTVV.

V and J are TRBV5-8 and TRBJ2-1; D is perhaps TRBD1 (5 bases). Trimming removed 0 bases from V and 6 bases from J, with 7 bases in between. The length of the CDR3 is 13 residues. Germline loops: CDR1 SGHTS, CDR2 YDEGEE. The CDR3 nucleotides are TGTGCCAGCAGCTTGGAAAGGGGCAATGAGCAGTTCTTC. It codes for CASSLERGNEQFF.

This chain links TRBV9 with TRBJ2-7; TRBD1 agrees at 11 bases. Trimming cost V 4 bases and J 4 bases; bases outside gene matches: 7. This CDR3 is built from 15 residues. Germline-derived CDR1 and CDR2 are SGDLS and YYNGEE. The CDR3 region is CASSPRTGGVYEQYF. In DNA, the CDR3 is TGTGCCAGCAGCCCCCGGACAGGGGGCGTTTACGAGCAGTACTTC.

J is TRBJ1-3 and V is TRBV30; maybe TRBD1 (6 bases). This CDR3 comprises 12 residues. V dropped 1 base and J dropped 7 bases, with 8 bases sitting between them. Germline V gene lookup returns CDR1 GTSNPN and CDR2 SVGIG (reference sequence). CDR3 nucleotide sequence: TGTGCCTGGAGTGGGGGGCCCAACACCATATATTTT. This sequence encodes CAWSGGPNTIYF. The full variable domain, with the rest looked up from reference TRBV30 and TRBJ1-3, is SQTIHQWPATLVQPVGSPLSLECTVEGTSNPNLYWYRQAAGRGLQLLFYSVGIGQISSEVPQNLSASRPQDRQFILSSKKLLLSDSGFYLCAWSGGPNTIYFGEGSWLTVV.

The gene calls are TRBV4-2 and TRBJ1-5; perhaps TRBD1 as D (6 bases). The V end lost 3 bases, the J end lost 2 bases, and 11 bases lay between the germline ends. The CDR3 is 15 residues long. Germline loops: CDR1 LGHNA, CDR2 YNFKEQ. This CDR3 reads CASSQTGQRNQPQHF. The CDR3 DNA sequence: TGTGCCAGCAGCCAGACCGGACAGCGCAATCAGCCCCAGCATTTT.

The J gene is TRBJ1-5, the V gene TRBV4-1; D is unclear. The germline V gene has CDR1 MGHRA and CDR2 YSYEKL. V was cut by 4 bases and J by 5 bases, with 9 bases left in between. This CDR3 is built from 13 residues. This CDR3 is CASSPTPDQPQHF. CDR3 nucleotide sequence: TGCGCCAGCAGCCCGACCCCTGATCAGCCCCAGCATTTT.

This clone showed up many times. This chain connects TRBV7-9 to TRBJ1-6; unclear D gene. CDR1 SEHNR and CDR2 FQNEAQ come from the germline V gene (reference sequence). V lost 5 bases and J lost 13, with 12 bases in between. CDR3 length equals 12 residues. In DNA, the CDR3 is TGTGCCAGCAGCCCATATGCCACCCCCCTCCACTTT. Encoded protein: CASSPYATPLHF.

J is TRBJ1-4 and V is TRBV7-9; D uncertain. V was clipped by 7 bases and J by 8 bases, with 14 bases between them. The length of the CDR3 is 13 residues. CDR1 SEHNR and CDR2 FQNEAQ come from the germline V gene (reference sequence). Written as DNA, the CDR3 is TGTGCCAGCACCCCCAACGCGGGGGAAAAACTGTTTTTT. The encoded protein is CASTPNAGEKLFF.

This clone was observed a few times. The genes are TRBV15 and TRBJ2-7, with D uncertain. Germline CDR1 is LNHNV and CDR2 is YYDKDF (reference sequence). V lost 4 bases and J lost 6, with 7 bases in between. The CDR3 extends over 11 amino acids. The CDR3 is CATSMGGEQYF. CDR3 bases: TGTGCCACCAGCATGGGCGGCGAGCAGTACTTC. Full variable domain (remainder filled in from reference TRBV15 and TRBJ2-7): DAMVIQNPRYQVTQFGKPVTLSCSQTLNHNVMYWYQQKSSQAPKLLFHYYDKDFNNEADTPDNFQSRRPNTSFCFLDIRSPGLGDTAMYLCATSMGGEQYFGPGTRLTVT.

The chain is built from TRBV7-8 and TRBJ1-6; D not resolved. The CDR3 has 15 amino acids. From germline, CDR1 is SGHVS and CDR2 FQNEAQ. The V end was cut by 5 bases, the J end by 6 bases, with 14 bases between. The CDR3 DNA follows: TGTGCCAGCAGCCCTGACACTCTCGGTAATTCACCCCTCCACTTT. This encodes CASSPDTLGNSPLHF.

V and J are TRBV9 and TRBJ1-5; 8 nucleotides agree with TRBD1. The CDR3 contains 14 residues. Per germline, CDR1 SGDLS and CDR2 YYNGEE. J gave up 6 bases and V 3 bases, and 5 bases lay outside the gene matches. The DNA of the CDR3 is TGTGCCAGCAGCGCCCAGGGGGCTGGTCAGCCCCAGCATTTT. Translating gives CASSAQGAGQPQHF. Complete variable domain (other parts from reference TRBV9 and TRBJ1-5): DSGVTQTPKHLITATGQRVTLRCSPRSGDLSVYWYQQSLDQGLQFLIQYYNGEERAKGNILERFSAQQFPDLHSELNLSSLELGDSALYFCASSAQGAGQPQHFGDGTRLSIL.

The CDR3 spells CASSQDGSRTVNQPQHF. As DNA, the CDR3 is TGCGCCAGCAGCCAAGATGGGTCCCGGACGGTTAATCAGCCCCAGCATTTT. The V and J genes are TRBV4-1 and TRBJ1-5; unclear D gene. The length of the CDR3 is 17 residues. The germline V gene encodes CDR1 MGHRA and CDR2 YSYEKL. Trimming stripped 0 bases from V and 4 bases from J, with 16 bases between.

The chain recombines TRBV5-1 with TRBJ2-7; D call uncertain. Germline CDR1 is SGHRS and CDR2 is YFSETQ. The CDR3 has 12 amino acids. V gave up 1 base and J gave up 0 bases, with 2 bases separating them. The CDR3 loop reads CASSLSSYEQYF. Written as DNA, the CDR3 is TGCGCCAGCAGCTTGTCCTCCTACGAGCAGTACTTC.

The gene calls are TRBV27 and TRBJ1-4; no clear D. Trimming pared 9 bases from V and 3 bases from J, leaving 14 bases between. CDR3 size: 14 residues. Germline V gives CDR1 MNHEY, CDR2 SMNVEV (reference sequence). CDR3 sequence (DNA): TGTGCCAGAAAAAATTCCTCATCTAATGAAAAACTGTTTTTT. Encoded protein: CARKNSSSNEKLFF. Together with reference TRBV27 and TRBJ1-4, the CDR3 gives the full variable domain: EAQVTQNPRYLITVTGKKLTVTCSQNMNHEYMSWYRQDPGLGLRQIYYSMNVEVTDKGDVPEGYKVSRKEKRNFPLILESPSPNQTSLYFCARKNSSSNEKLFFGSGTQLSVL.